This T cell receptor beta chain was retrieved from a study of tumor-infiltrating lymphocytes in localized non-small cell lung cancer. The protocol was immunoSEQ multiplex PCR, while the TCRdb copy is restricted to in-frame clones and leaves out a portion. Among roughly 10,000 clones listed, 80% to 90% were seen once. Germline CDR1 LGHNA, CDR2 YSLEER. V was trimmed by 4 bases and J by 5 bases, leaving 11 bases between them. The CDR3 runs to 13 residues. This chain connects TRBV4-3 to TRBJ1-1; possible D gene TRBD1, 5 bases. Sequencing used uninvolved lung tissue not adjacent to the tumor. The sequence came from a human donor with non-small cell lung cancer. Here the CDR3 DNA reads TGCGCCAGCAGCCTAATTGAGGGGACTGAAGCTTTCTTT. This codes for CASSLIEGTEAFF.